The clone carrying this T cell receptor (beta chain) was counted many times. As yet, its antigen is unknown. The sample is drawn from a study of T cells in Graves' hyperthyroidism and ophthalmopathy. At the level of the study: Blood was drawn when the patient was first diagnosed and still untreated.

It was RNA transcripts that yielded the amplified TCR beta CDR3 regions. First-round RT-PCR targeting the TCR CDR3 was performed with the HTBI primer set. MiXCR, applied by TCRdb to the multiplex PCR reads, yields one record per CDR3 protein. The sample consists of approximately 610,000 distinct CDR3 sequences, about 15% of them appearing once. Study-level points and caveats: Ophthalmopathy was predicted by the model a median of around 5.9 months ahead of onset. Within blood appeared most thyroid clonotypes that had expanded above 0.001.

Uncontrolled infections, other autoimmune diseases, pregnancy or lactation led to exclusion of patients. CDR3 length: 14 amino acids. V shed 2 bases and J shed 3 bases, with 14 bases lying between them. Germline V gives CDR1 SQVTM, CDR2 ANQGSEA. This sequence joins TRBV29-1 and TRBJ2-7; either TRBD1 or TRBD2 may fit D (5 bases each). The origin of this receptor is a woman in her thirties or forties with Graves' ophthalmopathy. What was sequenced was blood. CDR3 in DNA: TGCAGCGTTGAAAAACAGGCGGGTAGCTACGAGCAGTACTTC. Translating it yields CSVEKQAGSYEQYF.